Shown below are 14 T cell receptor beta chains from a single sample sequenced in a study of blood T cells in healthy people across ages. With a J-beta primer mix and a sample-barcoded 5' primer, a second PCR ran roughly 6 to 11 cycles. MiXCR, applied by TCRdb to the 5' RACE reads, yields one record per CDR3 protein. The sample lists approximately 1,700,000 distinct CDR3 sequences; around 40% were seen once. Source material: blood. These TCRs come from a human donor in good health.

This clonotype has more than one count but fewer than ten. This chain joins TRBV2 and TRBJ2-3; the D is unclear. Germline V lookup: CDR1 SNHLY, CDR2 FYNNEI. The ends were cut back, 8 bases at V and 2 bases at J, with 8 bases in the middle. This CDR3 comprises 12 residues. CDR3 bases: TGTGCCAGCTGTTTCGTCACAGATACGCAGTATTTT. It specifies CASCFVTDTQYF.

This clonotype was seen only a few times. This sequence joins TRBV6-5 and TRBJ2-1; 9 positions agree with TRBD1. The trim removed 5 bases at V and 14 bases at J, leaving 7 bases unmatched. This CDR3 has 12 amino acids. Germline-derived CDR1 and CDR2 are MNHEY and SVGAGI. The CDR3 protein is CASSPGTGPKFF. In DNA, the CDR3 is TGTGCCAGCAGTCCCGGGACAGGGCCTAAGTTCTTC.

V usage is TRBV20-1 and J usage is TRBJ1-5; 7 bases are shared with TRBD1. Germline-derived CDR1 and CDR2 are DFQATT and SNEGSKA (reference sequence). After removal of 3 bases from V and 7 bases from J, the junction contained 12 bases not matched to a gene. This CDR3 comprises 15 residues. CDR3 bases: TGCAGTGCTAGTAGACAGGGAAGGTTGGACCAGCCCCAGCATTTT. As protein: CSASRQGRLDQPQHF.

This clonotype was observed a single time. The gene calls are TRBV19 and TRBJ1-5; tentative D call: TRBD1 (6 bases). Deletions cut 6 bases from V and 7 bases from J, with 13 bases between. Germline V gene lookup returns CDR1 LNHDA and CDR2 SQIVND (reference sequence). The CDR3 sequence is 13 residues long. As DNA, the CDR3 is TGTGCCAGTAGCCAACAGGGTTGGCAGCCCCAGCATTTT. Protein product: CASSQQGWQPQHF. The complete variable domain, with remaining parts taken from reference TRBV19 and TRBJ1-5, reads DGGITQSPKYLFRKEGQNVTLSCEQNLNHDAMYWYRQDPGQGLRLIYYSQIVNDFQKGDIAEGYSVSREKKESFPLTVTSAQKNPTAFYLCASSQQGWQPQHFGDGTRLSIL.

This clonotype was counted a single time. The V call is TRBV6-2 or TRBV6-3, the J call TRBJ1-2; D gene ambiguous. V lost 7 bases, J lost 7 bases, and 16 bases lay in between. CDR1 and CDR2 (germline): MNHEY, SVGEGT. This CDR3 is built from 13 residues. In DNA, the CDR3 is TGTGCCAGCAAACTCAAGGGTCTCTGTGGCTACACCTTC. This gives the protein CASKLKGLCGYTF.

This clonotype was detected only a few times. This chain joins TRBV24-1 and TRBJ2-1; D is undetermined. Trimming stripped 7 bases from V and 3 bases from J, with 9 bases between. Germline V CDR1 and CDR2: KGHDR, SFDVKD. There are 13 residues in the CDR3. The DNA of the CDR3 is TGTGCCACCAGCCCCGACAACTACAATGAGCAGTTCTTC. This encodes CATSPDNYNEQFF.

J is TRBJ2-2 and V is TRBV20-1, with D tentatively TRBD1 (5 bases). The V end was cut by 3 bases, the J end by 2 bases, with 16 bases between. Germline V lookup: CDR1 DFQATT, CDR2 SNEGSKA (reference sequence). The CDR3 totals 16 residues. DNA for the CDR3: TGCAGTGCTAGGGGGCAGGGAATCCTAAACACCGGGGAGCTGTTTTTT. Protein sequence: CSARGQGILNTGELFF.

V gene TRBV9 combines with J gene TRBJ2-7, with D unresolved. Germline CDR1 and CDR2: SGDLS and YYNGEE. CDR3 length: 14 residues. V was pared by 3 bases and J by 2 bases, with 12 bases between. In nucleotides, the CDR3 is TGTGCCAGCAGCGGCGCAGATGCCCCCTACGAGCAGTACTTC. This codes for CASSGADAPYEQYF.

The chain carries TRBV7-3 and TRBJ1-2; D ambiguous. V was trimmed by 2 bases and J by 8 bases, leaving 15 bases between them. CDR1 and CDR2 (germline): SGHTA, FQGTGA. The CDR3 runs 14 residues. CDR3 DNA sequence: TGTGCCAGCAGCTTAGATAGCGATCTCGGGGGCTACACCTTC. Encoded protein: CASSLDSDLGGYTF.

V usage is TRBV7-2 and J usage is TRBJ2-2; TRBD1 is a possible D gene (5 bases). CDR1 and CDR2 (germline): SGHTA, FQGNSA. The CDR3 has 13 residues. V lost 4 bases to trimming and J lost 7 bases, with 10 bases between them. The CDR3, as DNA: TGTGCCAGCAGCTCCCGCAGGGACGGGGAGCTGTTTTTT. Its protein product is CASSSRRDGELFF.

The V call is TRBV3-1, the J call TRBJ1-1; D unresolved. The CDR3 totals 13 residues. Per germline, CDR1 LGHDT and CDR2 YNNKEL (reference sequence). With 0 bases removed from V and 3 bases from J, the gap between germline ends came to 5 bases. This chain's CDR3 is CASSQDKYTEAFF. DNA for the CDR3: TGTGCCAGCAGCCAAGATAAGTACACTGAAGCTTTCTTT.

The chain has TRBV10-3 and TRBJ2-3; TRBD2 matches at 9 bases. Per germline, CDR1 ENHRY and CDR2 SYGVKD. After removal of 5 bases from V and 2 bases from J, the junction contained 5 bases not matched to a gene. This CDR3 spans 15 amino acids. The DNA for the CDR3 is TGTGCCATCAGTACGACTAGCGGACTCACAGATACGCAGTATTTT. Protein sequence: CAISTTSGLTDTQYF.

The V and J genes are TRBV7-3 and TRBJ2-4; D possibly corresponds to TRBD2 (6 bases). The J call may be faulty, since TRBJ2-7 better matches the DNA end. The CDR3 extends over 13 amino acids. Germline-derived CDR1 and CDR2 are SGHTA and FQGTGA. The CDR3 bases are TGTGCCAGCAGCTTAACTAGCGGTAGCGAGCAGTACTTC. This translates into CASSLTSGSEQYF.

The chain joins TRBV7-2 to TRBJ2-5; D perhaps matches TRBD1 (6 bases). CDR1 SGHTA and CDR2 FQGNSA come from the germline V gene. The CDR3 has 14 amino acids. Trimming shortened V by 1 base and J by 11 bases, and 17 bases separated the two germline ends. CDR3 in DNA: TGTGCCAGCAGCTTAGGGAGACAGGTGTCTGAGCAGTACTTC. It translates to CASSLGRQVSEQYF.